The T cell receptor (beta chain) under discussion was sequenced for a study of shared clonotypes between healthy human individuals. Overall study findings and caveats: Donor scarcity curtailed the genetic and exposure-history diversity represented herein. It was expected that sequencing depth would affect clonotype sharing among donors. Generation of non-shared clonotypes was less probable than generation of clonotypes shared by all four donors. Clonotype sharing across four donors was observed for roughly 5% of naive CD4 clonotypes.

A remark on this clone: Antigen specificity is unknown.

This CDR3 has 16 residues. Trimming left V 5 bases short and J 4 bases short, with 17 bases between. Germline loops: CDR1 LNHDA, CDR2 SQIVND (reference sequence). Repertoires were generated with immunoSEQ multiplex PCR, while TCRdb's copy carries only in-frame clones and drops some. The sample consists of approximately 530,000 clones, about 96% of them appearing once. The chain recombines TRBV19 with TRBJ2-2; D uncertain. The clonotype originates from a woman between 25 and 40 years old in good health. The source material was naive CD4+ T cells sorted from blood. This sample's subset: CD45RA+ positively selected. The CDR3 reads CASSSTPASGTGELFF. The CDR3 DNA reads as TGTGCCAGTAGTTCGACACCGGCGTCGGGCACCGGGGAGCTGTTTTTT.